What follows are 28 T cell receptor beta chains derived from one specimen sequenced in a study of CD8 T cells in ankylosing spondylitis. TCRdb re-derived calls from the 5' RACE reads in MiXCR, one entry per CDR3 protein. This sample carries 210,000 or so distinct CDR3 sequences, roughly 8.2% of them seen once, and the ten largest clones take more than 4.5%. The sequencing input was blood, either unsorted or a sorted T cell fraction (not recorded which). Receptor source: a female donor with ankylosing spondylitis or in good health (not recorded which).

This clonotype came up a few times. V and J are TRBV7-2 and TRBJ2-7; 9 nucleotides align to TRBD2. The CDR3 has 15 amino acids. The trim removed 1 base at V and 4 bases at J, leaving 5 bases unmatched. CDR1 is SGHTA, CDR2 FQGNSA, per germline. CDR3 sequence: CASSLGASGIYEQYF. In DNA form, the CDR3 reads TGTGCCAGCAGCTTAGGGGCTAGCGGGATATACGAGCAGTACTTC.

This clonotype was seen repeatedly, ten times or more. The rearrangement links TRBV6-1 to TRBJ1-2; D is unclear. There are 12 residues in the CDR3. In germline, CDR1 is MNHNS, CDR2 SASEGT. The V end lost 3 bases, the J end lost 3 bases, and 5 bases lay between the germline ends. For the CDR3, the DNA is TGTGCCAGCAGTGACGGGTACTATGGCTACACCTTC. Its protein is CASSDGYYGYTF.

In this sample, this clonotype turned up many times. V and J are TRBV18 and TRBJ1-6; 7 bases fit TRBD1. CDR1 KGHSH and CDR2 LQKENI come from the germline V gene. CDR3 length: 15 residues. V lost 3 bases to trimming and J lost 4 bases; unmatched junction nucleotides: 3. Here the CDR3 reads CASSPGDRYNSPLHF. The DNA for the CDR3 is TGTGCCAGCTCACCCGGGGACAGATATAATTCACCCCTCCACTTT.

Ten or more counts support this clonotype. The chain combines TRBV29-1 with TRBJ1-1; 7 positions agree with TRBD1. The CDR3 length is 16 residues. V lost 7 bases, J lost 5 bases, and 19 bases stayed unmatched. Germline V CDR1 and CDR2: SQVTM, ANQGSEA. In DNA, the CDR3 is TGCAGCGCCGCGAAGGCCATGGGCCAGGGGGGGACTGAAGCTTTCTTT. As protein: CSAAKAMGQGGTEAFF.

The table lists this clonotype with many counts. This chain connects TRBV20-1 to TRBJ1-1, with D unclear. V gave up 5 bases and J gave up 4 bases, with 17 bases separating them. This CDR3 has 14 amino acids. Germline-derived CDR1 and CDR2 are DFQATT and SNEGSKA (reference sequence). The CDR3 spells CSASDPWRTTEAFF. Here the CDR3 DNA reads TGCAGTGCTTCGGACCCCTGGAGAACCACTGAAGCTTTCTTT.

This clonotype was counted many times. The chain carries TRBV5-1 and TRBJ2-1; D possibly corresponds to TRBD2 (6 bases). This CDR3 is 15 amino acids long. V lost 2 bases and J 5 bases, leaving 14 bases between the germline ends. Germline CDR1 reads SGHRS; CDR2 reads YFSETQ. The CDR3 bases are TGCGCCAGCAGCTTAGGGACTCGGCGGGACAATGAGCAGTTCTTC. Translation: CASSLGTRRDNEQFF. The full variable domain, rest sourced from reference TRBV5-1 and TRBJ2-1, is KAGVTQTPRYLIKTRGQQVTLSCSPISGHRSVSWYQQTPGQGLQFLFEYFSETQRNKGNFPGRFSGRQFSNSRSEMNVSTLELGDSALYLCASSLGTRRDNEQFFGPGTRLTVL.

Comment on this clonotype: This may arise from a read error, as a much more abundant clone is one base away. This chain connects TRBV29-1 to TRBJ2-3, with D unresolved. Trimming left V 0 bases short and J 9 bases short, with 10 bases between. The length of the CDR3 is 12 residues. Germline CDR1 and CDR2: SQVTM and ANQGSEA. The CDR3 protein is CSVEDLGLTQYF. The CDR3 nucleotides read TGCAGCGTTGAAGATCTAGGCCTAACGCAGTATTTT.

This clonotype was counted ten times or more. V and J are TRBV12-3 or TRBV12-4 and TRBJ2-7, with D perhaps matching TRBD1 or TRBD2 (5 bases each). V lost 5 bases and J lost 3, with 23 bases in between. This CDR3 contains 17 residues. The CDR3: CASSPPWDPSSFYEQYF. The CDR3 DNA reads TGTGCCAGCAGTCCCCCCTGGGACCCGAGTTCTTTCTACGAGCAGTACTTC.

There are many counts of this clonotype. This rearrangement joins TRBV5-1 to TRBJ2-1; 8 bases line up with TRBD2. V shed 4 bases, J shed 4 bases, and the junction held 4 bases outside the gene matches. The CDR3 length is 14 residues. In germline, CDR1 is SGHRS, CDR2 YFSETQ. The CDR3 DNA follows: TGCGCCAGCAGCACTAGCGGAGCTTACAATGAGCAGTTCTTC. Its protein product is CASSTSGAYNEQFF. The variable domain in full, with the rest retrieved from reference TRBV5-1 and TRBJ2-1, is KAGVTQTPRYLIKTRGQQVTLSCSPISGHRSVSWYQQTPGQGLQFLFEYFSETQRNKGNFPGRFSGRQFSNSRSEMNVSTLELGDSALYLCASSTSGAYNEQFFGPGTRLTVL.

This clonotype was counted ten times or more. The V gene is TRBV5-1, the J gene TRBJ2-5; D is unresolved. The CDR3 runs 14 residues. V lost 0 bases and J lost 5, with 11 bases in between. The V gene's germline CDR1 is SGHRS and CDR2 YFSETQ. The CDR3 loop reads CASSLELSEETQYF. In DNA, the CDR3 is TGCGCCAGCAGCTTGGAACTAAGTGAGGAGACCCAGTACTTC.

The V and J genes are TRBV14 and TRBJ2-4; the match to TRBD1 covers 8 bases. The CDR3 sequence is 13 residues long. CDR1 SGHDN and CDR2 FVKESK come from the germline V gene. With V trimmed by 4 bases and J by 8 bases, 4 bases remained unmatched. Here the CDR3 DNA reads TGTGCCAGCAGCCCCCGGGACAGGCACATTCAGTACTTC. Encoded protein: CASSPRDRHIQYF.

This clonotype showed up many times. The J gene is TRBJ2-2, the V gene TRBV12-3 or TRBV12-4; maybe TRBD2 (5 bases). V gave up 5 bases and J gave up 0 bases, with 10 bases separating them. The CDR3 extends over 15 amino acids. This CDR3 reads CASSPRVANTGELFF. The CDR3 DNA is TGTGCCAGCAGTCCGCGGGTCGCGAACACCGGGGAGCTGTTTTTT.

This clonotype was observed many times. The chain combines TRBV5-1 with TRBJ2-3; D call uncertain. CDR3 length: 12 residues. Trimming cost V 0 bases and J 12 bases, with 11 bases left between them. In germline, CDR1 is SGHRS, CDR2 YFSETQ. The CDR3, as DNA: TGCGCCAGCAGCTTGGCAGGTGACTCCCAGTATTTT. Amino acids: CASSLAGDSQYF.

This clonotype has at least ten counts. The chain links TRBV7-2 to TRBJ1-2; 7 bases are shared with TRBD1. CDR3 size: 14 residues. With V trimmed by 5 bases and J by 7 bases, 10 bases remained unmatched. The V gene's germline CDR1 is SGHTA and CDR2 FQGNSA. CDR3 nucleotides: TGTGCCAGCAGCACAGACAGGGCTCGGGCTGGCTACACCTTC. Translating gives CASSTDRARAGYTF. Full variable domain (missing parts from reference TRBV7-2 and TRBJ1-2): GAGVSQSPSNKVTEKGKDVELRCDPISGHTALYWYRQSLGQGLEFLIYFQGNSAPDKSGLPSDRFSAERTGGSVSTLTIQRTQQEDSAVYLCASSTDRARAGYTFGSGTRLTVV.

This clonotype has ten or more counts. The rearrangement joins TRBV12-3 or TRBV12-4 to TRBJ1-4; 9 positions match TRBD1. J was trimmed by 7 bases and V by 4 bases; bases with no gene match: 4. This CDR3 comprises 14 residues. CDR3 DNA sequence: TGTGCCAGCAGTTACAGGGGGCAAGGTGAAAAACTGTTTTTT. Translated: CASSYRGQGEKLFF.

This clonotype was seen repeatedly, ten times or more. CDR3 bases: TGTGCCAGCAGCCGCACAGGCTCGGGCAATCAGCCCCAGCATTTT. Translated: CASSRTGSGNQPQHF. The V gene is TRBV3-1, the J gene TRBJ1-5, with a tentative D call TRBD1 (5 bases). The CDR3 totals 15 residues. Germline CDR1 and CDR2: LGHDT and YNNKEL (reference sequence). V lost 4 bases and J 2 bases, leaving 12 bases between the germline ends.

This clonotype has a count of ten or more. The chain recombines TRBV5-6 with TRBJ2-5; no definite D call. V gave up 0 bases and J gave up 5 bases, with 17 bases separating them. Per the germline V gene, CDR1 is SGHDT and CDR2 is YYEEEE. The CDR3 consists of 16 residues. The CDR3 DNA is TGTGCCAGCAGCTTGGTTGGGGTCCTCCCGAGGGAGACCCAGTACTTC. This gives the protein CASSLVGVLPRETQYF.

This clonotype was found many times. The CDR3 loop reads CASSYASGRVDEQFF. DNA of the CDR3: TGTGCCAGCAGTTACGCTAGCGGGAGGGTAGATGAGCAGTTCTTC. The chain employs TRBV6-2 or TRBV6-3 and TRBJ2-1, with 12 bases aligning to TRBD2. The CDR3 covers 15 residues. With V trimmed by 2 bases and J by 8 bases, 4 bases remained unmatched. CDR1 is MNHEY, CDR2 SVGEGT, per germline.

This clonotype turned up a few times. The CDR3 coding sequence is TGTGCCAGCAGCCCCCCCAGCGGGAGGGACACCGGGGAGCTGTTTTTT. This codes for CASSPPSGRDTGELFF. V is TRBV7-9 and J is TRBJ2-2, with 10 bases that match TRBD2. Germline CDR1 and CDR2: SEHNR and FQNEAQ (reference sequence). This CDR3 comprises 16 residues. Trimming removed 5 bases from V and 3 bases from J; junction bases left unmatched: 6.

The chain recombines TRBV6-2 or TRBV6-3 with TRBJ2-7; D unclear. V shed 6 bases and J shed 3 bases, with 9 bases lying between them. From germline, CDR1 is MNHEY and CDR2 SVGEGT. The CDR3 is 12 residues long. The CDR3 protein is CASSQTLYEQYF. The CDR3 nucleotides are TGTGCCAGCAGCCAAACACTCTACGAGCAGTACTTC.

This clonotype was seen a few times. The chain combines TRBV12-3 or TRBV12-4 with TRBJ2-1, with D perhaps TRBD2 (6 bases). This CDR3 has 14 residues. V was shortened by 7 bases and J by 2 bases, with 12 bases between the two germline ends. The CDR3 sequence is CASMGGGTYNEQFF. The CDR3 DNA sequence: TGTGCCAGCATGGGAGGAGGGACCTACAATGAGCAGTTCTTC.

This clonotype was seen a handful of times. The J gene is TRBJ2-2, the V gene TRBV20-1; D ambiguous. This CDR3 is 18 amino acids long. V was shortened by 1 base and J by 1 base, with 19 bases between the two germline ends. The germline V gene encodes CDR1 DFQATT and CDR2 SNEGSKA (reference sequence). CDR3 in DNA: TGCAGTGCTAGAGCCCCCCGACTCCAGGCCGGGAACACCGGGGAGCTGTTTTTT. This sequence encodes CSARAPRLQAGNTGELFF.

The rearrangement uses TRBV7-9 and TRBJ2-7; 7 bases align to TRBD1. The germline gives CDR1 SEHNR, CDR2 FQNEAQ (reference sequence). The CDR3 is made up of 14 amino acids. V lost 1 base and J lost 5; bases outside the gene matches: 5. This CDR3 reads CASSLGQGQNEQYF. CDR3 coding DNA: TGTGCCAGCAGCTTAGGACAGGGTCAAAACGAGCAGTACTTC.

Of note for this clonotype: A much larger clone sits a single nucleotide away, making a read error possible. This rearrangement joins TRBV12-3 or TRBV12-4 to TRBJ1-2; tentatively, D is TRBD1 (5 bases). The CDR3 runs 13 residues. The CDR3 is CAGSRDRYYGYTF. The DNA for the CDR3 is TGTGCCGGCAGTAGGGACCGGTACTATGGCTACACCTTC.

This clonotype occurred many times. The chain is built from TRBV3-1 and TRBJ1-2, with no clear D. CDR1 and CDR2 from the germline V gene are LGHDT and YNNKEL (reference sequence). CDR3 size: 13 residues. The V end was cut by 1 base, the J end by 1 base, with 4 bases between. In DNA form, the CDR3 reads TGTGCCAGCAGCCAAGCACTTAACTATGGCTACACCTTC. It is translated as CASSQALNYGYTF.

As for this clonotype: One base away lies a much larger clone, so this may be a sequencing read error. The chain is built from TRBV2 and TRBJ1-1; the D is unclear. The germline CDR1 and CDR2 sequences are SNHLY and FYNNEI. The CDR3 contains 14 residues. V lost 7 bases and J 0 bases, leaving 12 bases between the germline ends. CDR3 residues: CASIPWAMNTEAFF. The CDR3 coding sequence is TGTGCCAGCATTCCGTGGGCCATGAACACTGAAGCTTTCTTT.

This clonotype was picked up many times. This chain links TRBV18 with TRBJ1-1; D possibly corresponds to TRBD1 (5 bases). CDR1 and CDR2 from the germline V gene are KGHSH and LQKENI. This CDR3 is built from 15 residues. V dropped 2 bases and J dropped 2 bases, with 12 bases sitting between them. CDR3 sequence: CASSPAGRPNTEAFF. For the CDR3, the DNA is TGTGCCAGCTCACCAGCAGGGCGACCAAACACTGAAGCTTTCTTT.

This clonotype was recorded at least ten times. V gene TRBV12-3 or TRBV12-4 combines with J gene TRBJ2-5; 11 bases align to TRBD2. The junction had 6 bases not matched to a gene; V was cut back by 8 bases and J by 7 bases. The CDR3 is made up of 13 amino acids. The DNA of the CDR3 is TGTGCCAGCGGGGCTAGCGGGAGGCGGACCCAGTACTTC. Translating it yields CASGASGRRTQYF.